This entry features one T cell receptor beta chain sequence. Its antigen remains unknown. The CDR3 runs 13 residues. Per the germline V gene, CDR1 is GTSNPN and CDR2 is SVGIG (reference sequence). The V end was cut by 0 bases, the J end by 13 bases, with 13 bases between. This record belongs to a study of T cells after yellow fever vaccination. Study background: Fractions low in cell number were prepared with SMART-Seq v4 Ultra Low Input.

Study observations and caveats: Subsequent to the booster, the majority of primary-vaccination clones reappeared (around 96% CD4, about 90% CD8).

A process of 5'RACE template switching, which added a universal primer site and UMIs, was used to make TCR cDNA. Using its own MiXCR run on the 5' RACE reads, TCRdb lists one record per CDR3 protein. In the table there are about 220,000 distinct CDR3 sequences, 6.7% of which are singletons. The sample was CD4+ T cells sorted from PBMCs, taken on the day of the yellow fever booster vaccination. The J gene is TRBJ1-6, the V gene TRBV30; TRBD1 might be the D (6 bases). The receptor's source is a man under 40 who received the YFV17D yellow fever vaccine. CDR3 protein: CAWSVHEGDPLHF. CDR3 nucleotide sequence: TGTGCCTGGAGTGTACATGAGGGGGACCCCCTCCACTTT.